This TCR beta chain came from a study of cytomegalovirus exposure and HLA in healthy donors. The junction had 13 bases not matched to a gene; V was cut back by 6 bases and J by 4 bases. Germline V gene sequence: CDR1 MNHEY, CDR2 SMNVEV (reference sequence). The CDR3 runs to 16 residues. PCR involved 60 Vbeta and 13 Jbeta primers. Libraries were prepared by immunoSEQ multiplex PCR; TCRdb keeps only in-frame clonotypes and omits some of them. The sample lists 150,000 or so clones; about 70% were seen once. The genes are TRBV27 and TRBJ2-3; 7 bases align to TRBD2. The sequenced sample was PBMCs. The receptor's source is a man aged 25-40 years in good health and CMV-seropositive. CDR3 loop: CASRLRGGRVADTQYF. The DNA of the CDR3 is TGTGCCAGCAGATTAAGGGGCGGGAGAGTCGCAGATACGCAGTATTTT.